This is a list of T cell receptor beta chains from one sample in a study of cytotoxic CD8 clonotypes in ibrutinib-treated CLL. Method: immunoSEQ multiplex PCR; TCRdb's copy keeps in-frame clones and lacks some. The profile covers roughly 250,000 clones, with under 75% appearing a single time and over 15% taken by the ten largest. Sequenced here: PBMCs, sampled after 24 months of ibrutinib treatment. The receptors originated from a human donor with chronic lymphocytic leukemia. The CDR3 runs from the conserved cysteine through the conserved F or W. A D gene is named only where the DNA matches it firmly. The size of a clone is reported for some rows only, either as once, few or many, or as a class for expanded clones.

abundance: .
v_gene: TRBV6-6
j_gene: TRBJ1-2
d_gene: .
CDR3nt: TGTGCCAGCAGTTACTCGATAGGTGAACATGATGGCTACACCTTC
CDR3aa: CASSYSIGEHDGYTF

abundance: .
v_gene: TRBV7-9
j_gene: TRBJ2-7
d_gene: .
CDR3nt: TGTGCCAGCAGCTTAGACGCCGGGACTGGTATCTACGAGCAGTACTTC
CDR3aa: CASSLDAGTGIYEQYF

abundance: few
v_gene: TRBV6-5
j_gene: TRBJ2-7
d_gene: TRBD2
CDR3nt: TGTGCCGGACCCGAGACTAGCGGGTACTACGAGCAGTACTTC
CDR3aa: CAGPETSGYYEQYF

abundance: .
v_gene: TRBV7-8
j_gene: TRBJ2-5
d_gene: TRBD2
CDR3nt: TGTGCCAGCAGCCAGGGGACTAGCGTCGAGACCCAGTACTTC
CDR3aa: CASSQGTSVETQYF

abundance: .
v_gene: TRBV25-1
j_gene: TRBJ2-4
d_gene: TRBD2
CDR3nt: TGTGCCAGCAGTGAAGCCCGCGGGGGGCCGAGGGACATTCAGTACTTC
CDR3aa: CASSEARGGPRDIQYF

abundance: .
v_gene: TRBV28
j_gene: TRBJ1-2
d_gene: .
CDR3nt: TGTGCCAGCAGCCCTATACGGGGATTTGGCTACACCTTC
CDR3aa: CASSPIRGFGYTF

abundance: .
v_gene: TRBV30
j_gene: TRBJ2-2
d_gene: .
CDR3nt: TGTGCCTGGAGTGTACCCGGGGAGCTGTTTTTT
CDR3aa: CAWSVPGELFF

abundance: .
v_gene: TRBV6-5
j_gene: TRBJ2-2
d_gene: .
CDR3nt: TGTGCCAGCAAAGTCGAAGTTTCGAACACCGGGGAGCTGTTTTTT
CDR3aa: CASKVEVSNTGELFF

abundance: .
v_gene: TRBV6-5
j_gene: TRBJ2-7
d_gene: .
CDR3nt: TGTGCCAGCAGTACCCCATTTTTGGGGGGAAACGAGCAGTACTTC
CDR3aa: CASSTPFLGGNEQYF

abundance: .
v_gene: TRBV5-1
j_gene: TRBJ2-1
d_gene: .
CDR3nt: TGCGCCAGCAGCTTGAGCCGGGGTGAGCAGTTCTTC
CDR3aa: CASSLSRGEQFF

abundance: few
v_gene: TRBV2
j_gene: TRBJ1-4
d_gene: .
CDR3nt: TGTGCCAGCGGTTGGACAGTAAATGAAAAACTGTTTTTT
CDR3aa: CASGWTVNEKLFF

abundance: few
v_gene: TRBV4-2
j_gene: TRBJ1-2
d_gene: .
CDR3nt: TGTGCCAGCAGCCAAGAAGGGGATGGCTACACCTTC
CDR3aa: CASSQEGDGYTF

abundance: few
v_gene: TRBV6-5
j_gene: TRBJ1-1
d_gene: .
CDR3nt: TGTGCCAGCAGTTATGGGGCAGAGACTGAAGCTTTCTTT
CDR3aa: CASSYGAETEAFF

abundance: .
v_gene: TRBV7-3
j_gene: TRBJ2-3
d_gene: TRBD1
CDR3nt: TGTGCCAGCAGCACTCGACAGGGTGCCGTTCTTTTT
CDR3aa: CASSTRQGAVLF

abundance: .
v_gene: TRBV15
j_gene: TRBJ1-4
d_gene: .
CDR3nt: TGTGCCACCAGCAGAGATGGGGGGGAAAAACTGTTTTTT
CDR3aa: CATSRDGGEKLFF

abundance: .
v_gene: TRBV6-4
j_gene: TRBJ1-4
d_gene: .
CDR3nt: TGTGCCAGCAAGAATGAAAAACTGTTTTTT
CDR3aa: CASKNEKLFF

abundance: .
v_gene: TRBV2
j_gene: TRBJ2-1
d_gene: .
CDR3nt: TGTGCCAGCAGTGATCCGGGGCAGGGGAGTTTGGATGAGCAGTTCTTC
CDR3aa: CASSDPGQGSLDEQFF

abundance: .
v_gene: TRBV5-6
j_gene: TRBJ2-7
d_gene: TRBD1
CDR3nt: TGTGCCAGCAGCCGACAGGGGTTCGCGGTCGAGCAGTACTTC
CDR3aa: CASSRQGFAVEQYF

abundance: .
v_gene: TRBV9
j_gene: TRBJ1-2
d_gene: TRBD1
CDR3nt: TGTGCCAGCAGCGCACAGCAGGGGGCCCTCAGCTTC
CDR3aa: CASSAQQGALSF

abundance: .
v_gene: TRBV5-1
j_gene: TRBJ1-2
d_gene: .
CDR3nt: TGCGCCAGCAGCTTGGAACAACCAAACTATGGCTACACCTTC
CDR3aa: CASSLEQPNYGYTF

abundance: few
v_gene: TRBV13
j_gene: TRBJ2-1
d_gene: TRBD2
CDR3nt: TGTGCCAGCAGATTACGGGACCTAGCGGGTAATGAGCAGTTCTTC
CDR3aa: CASRLRDLAGNEQFF

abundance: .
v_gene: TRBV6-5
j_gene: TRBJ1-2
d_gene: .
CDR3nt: TGTGCCAGCAGTCCCTCGGGTATTGGCTACACCTTC
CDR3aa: CASSPSGIGYTF

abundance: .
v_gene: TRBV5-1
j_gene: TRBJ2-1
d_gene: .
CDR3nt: TGCGCCAGCAGCTTGGGGGCGACTACCTACAATGAGCAGTTCTTC
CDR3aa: CASSLGATTYNEQFF

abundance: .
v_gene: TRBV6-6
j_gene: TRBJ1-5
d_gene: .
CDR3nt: TGTGCCAGCAGTCAGAACCAGGGGCTTATCAATCAGCCCCAGCATTTT
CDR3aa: CASSQNQGLINQPQHF

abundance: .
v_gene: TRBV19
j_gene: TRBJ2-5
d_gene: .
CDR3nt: TGTGCCAGTAGTACAGGGAGTACGGAGACCCAGTACTTC
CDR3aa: CASSTGSTETQYF

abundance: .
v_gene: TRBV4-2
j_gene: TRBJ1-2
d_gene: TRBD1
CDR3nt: TGTGCCAGCAGCCCCGAACAGGGGGAGCAATATGGCTACACCTTC
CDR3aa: CASSPEQGEQYGYTF